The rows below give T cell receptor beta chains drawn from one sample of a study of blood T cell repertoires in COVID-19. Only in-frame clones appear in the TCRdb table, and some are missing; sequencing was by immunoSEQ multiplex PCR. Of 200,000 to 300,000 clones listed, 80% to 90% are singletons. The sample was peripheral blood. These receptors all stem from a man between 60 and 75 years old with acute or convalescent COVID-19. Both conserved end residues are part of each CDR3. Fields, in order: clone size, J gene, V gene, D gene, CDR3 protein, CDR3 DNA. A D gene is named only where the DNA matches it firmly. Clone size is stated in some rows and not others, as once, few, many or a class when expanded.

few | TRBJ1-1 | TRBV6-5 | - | CASSPRLENTEAFF | TGTGCCAGCAGTCCCCGACTGGAGAACACTGAAGCTTTCTTT
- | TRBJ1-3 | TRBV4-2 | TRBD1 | CASSQDGTGGNTIYF | TGTGCCAGCAGCCAAGATGGGACAGGGGGAAACACCATATATTTT
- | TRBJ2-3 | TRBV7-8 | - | CASRHRPQGAEITDTQYF | TGTGCCAGCAGACATAGACCCCAGGGCGCGGAGATAACAGATACGCAGTATTTT
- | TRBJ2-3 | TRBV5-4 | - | CASSRVSVSTDTQYF | TGTGCCAGCAGCCGGGTTTCGGTGAGCACAGATACGCAGTATTTT
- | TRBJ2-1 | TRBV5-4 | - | CASSLGGYNEQFF | TGTGCCAGCAGCTTGGGCGGATACAATGAGCAGTTCTTC
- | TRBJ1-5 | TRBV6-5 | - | CASSYGPSGTQPQHF | TGTGCCAGCAGTTACGGCCCGAGCGGCACTCAGCCCCAGCATTTT
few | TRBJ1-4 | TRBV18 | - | CASSPMSHSMTNEKLFF | TGTGCCAGCTCACCAATGTCACACAGTATGACTAATGAAAAACTGTTTTTT
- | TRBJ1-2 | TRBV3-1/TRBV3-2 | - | CASSQDIERRYGYTF | TGTGCCAGCAGCCAAGATATTGAGAGGCGCTATGGCTACACCTTC
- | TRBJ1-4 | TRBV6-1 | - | CASSDEEKLFF | TGTGCCAGCAGTGACGAGGAAAAACTGTTTTTT
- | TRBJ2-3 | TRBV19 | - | CASSTFGHPLGGPQYF | TGTGCCAGTAGTACGTTCGGACACCCGTTGGGGGGGCCGCAGTATTTT
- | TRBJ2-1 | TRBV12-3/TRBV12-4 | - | CASRPRAGYEQFF | TGTGCCAGCAGACCCCGCGCGGGGTATGAGCAGTTCTTC
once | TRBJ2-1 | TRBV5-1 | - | CASSLLRAGEQFF | TGCGCCAGCAGCTTGTTGCGGGCGGGTGAGCAGTTCTTC
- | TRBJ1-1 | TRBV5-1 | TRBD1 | CASSSNGGGNAEAFF | TGCGCCAGCAGCTCCAATGGAGGGGGCAACGCTGAAGCTTTCTTT
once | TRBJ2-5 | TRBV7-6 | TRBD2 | CASSSERGDQETQYF | TGTGCCAGCAGCTCCGAGCGGGGCGATCAAGAGACCCAGTACTTC
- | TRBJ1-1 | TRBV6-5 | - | CASRRQDLQAEAFF | TGTGCCAGCAGGAGACAGGATTTGCAGGCTGAAGCTTTCTTT
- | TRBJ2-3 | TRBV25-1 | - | CASSEGHTDTQYF | TGTGCCAGCAGTGAAGGGCACACAGATACGCAGTATTTT
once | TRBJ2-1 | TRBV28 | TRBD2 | CASNLKLAGLEEQFF | TGTGCCAGCAATCTCAAACTAGCGGGATTGGAGGAGCAGTTCTTC
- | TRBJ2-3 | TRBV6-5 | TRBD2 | CASRGIAGRPDTQYF | TGTGCCAGCAGAGGTATAGCGGGACGGCCAGATACGCAGTATTTT
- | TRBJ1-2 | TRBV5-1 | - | CASSLQETYGYTF | TGCGCCAGCAGCTTACAGGAGACCTATGGCTACACCTTC
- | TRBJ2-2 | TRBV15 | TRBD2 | CATSGDSGGGPGELFF | TGTGCCACCAGCGGCGATAGCGGGGGGGGCCCCGGGGAGCTGTTTTTT
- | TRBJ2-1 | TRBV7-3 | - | CASSRGGSPGEQFF | TGTGCCAGCAGCCGAGGAGGCTCCCCAGGCGAGCAGTTCTTC
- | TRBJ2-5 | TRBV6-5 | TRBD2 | CASAVAGIQETQYF | TGTGCCAGCGCGGTAGCGGGTATCCAAGAGACCCAGTACTTC
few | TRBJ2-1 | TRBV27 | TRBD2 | CATTSRFPLREGRYNEQFF | TGTGCCACCACGTCCCGGTTCCCTTTGCGGGAGGGCCGGTACAATGAGCAGTTCTTC
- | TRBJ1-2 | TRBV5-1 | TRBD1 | CASSLTGQGGYGYTF | TGCGCCAGCAGCTTAACCGGACAGGGAGGATATGGCTACACCTTC
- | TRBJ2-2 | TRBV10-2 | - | CASSAPSSTGELFF | TGCGCCAGCAGTGCCCCTAGCAGCACCGGGGAGCTGTTTTTT
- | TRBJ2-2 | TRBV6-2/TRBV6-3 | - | CASSYPTKGANTGELFF | TGTGCCAGCAGTTACCCGACTAAGGGTGCGAACACCGGGGAGCTGTTTTTT
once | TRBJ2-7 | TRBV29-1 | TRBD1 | CSVTSDRGHEQYF | TGCAGCGTGACTTCCGACAGGGGGCACGAGCAGTACTTC
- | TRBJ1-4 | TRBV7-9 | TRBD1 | CASSLAGQGNEKLFF | TGTGCCAGCAGCTTAGCGGGACAGGGGAATGAAAAACTGTTTTTT
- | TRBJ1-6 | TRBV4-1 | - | CASSHVGSSYNSPLHF | TGCGCCAGCAGCCACGTAGGGAGCTCCTATAATTCACCCCTCCACTTT